Following are 29 T cell receptor beta chains from one sample sequenced in a study of T cell responses to AZD1222 COVID-19 vaccine. Only in-frame clones appear in the TCRdb table, and some are missing; sequencing was by immunoSEQ multiplex PCR. Among tens of thousands of clones, 92% were seen once, and the ten largest hold roughly 3.1%. The sample consisted of peripheral blood, taken 28 days after the second AZD1222 dose. The receptor source for this set is an adult who received the AZD1222 COVID-19 vaccine.

The chain combines TRBV28 with TRBJ2-7, with 12 bases fitting TRBD1. Germline CDR1 MDHEN, CDR2 SYDVKM. After removal of 3 bases from V and 7 bases from J, the junction contained 4 bases not matched to a gene. This CDR3 has 14 residues. This CDR3 is CASSLGQGAREQYF. The CDR3 DNA reads as TGTGCCAGCAGTTTGGGACAGGGGGCGCGGGAGCAGTACTTC.

The chain's CDR3 is CAISPGQGITYEQYF. The DNA of the CDR3 is TGTGCCATCAGTCCAGGACAGGGGATTACCTACGAGCAGTACTTC. V usage is TRBV10-3 and J usage is TRBJ2-7; TRBD1 aligns across 9 bases. V lost 5 bases, J lost 2 bases, and 7 bases stayed unmatched. The CDR3 contains 15 residues. Germline assignment: CDR1 ENHRY and CDR2 SYGVKD.

This chain connects TRBV3-1 (or the pseudogene TRBV3-2) to TRBJ1-1; D not resolved. The germline V gene encodes CDR1 LGHDT and CDR2 YNNKEL (reference sequence). The V end lost 0 bases, the J end lost 10 bases, and 15 bases lay between the germline ends. This CDR3 is 14 amino acids long. CDR3 in DNA: TGTGCCAGCAGCCAAGAAAGTTGGAACGGGGTAGCTTTCTTT. Amino acid sequence: CASSQESWNGVAFF.

V usage is TRBV5-1 and J usage is TRBJ1-1, with D possibly TRBD1 on 5 matching bases. Deletions cut 3 bases from V and 8 bases from J, with 14 bases between. This CDR3 has 13 amino acids. Germline lookup yields CDR1 SGHRS and CDR2 YFSETQ. CDR3 protein: CASSSSGTPEAFF. In DNA, the CDR3 is TGCGCCAGCAGCTCCTCCGGGACGCCAGAAGCTTTCTTT.

V and J are TRBV2 and TRBJ1-2; tentatively, D is TRBD1 (6 bases). From germline, CDR1 is SNHLY and CDR2 FYNNEI. The CDR3 covers 14 residues. V gave up 6 bases and J gave up 6 bases, with 17 bases separating them. In nucleotides, the CDR3 is TGTGCCAGCAGAGAGAGAGGGGGGGCCGATGGCTACACCTTC. Amino acid sequence: CASRERGGADGYTF.

The chain combines TRBV5-6 with TRBJ2-1; D gene uncertain. Trimming shortened V by 4 bases and J by 3 bases, and 20 bases separated the two germline ends. The CDR3 consists of 17 residues. Germline V gives CDR1 SGHDT, CDR2 YYEEEE. The CDR3 nucleotides read TGTGCCAGCAGCCCCCACCCGGCCAGCTCCGTCTACAATGAGCAGTTCTTC. Translating gives CASSPHPASSVYNEQFF. The full variable domain, rest sourced from reference TRBV5-6 and TRBJ2-1, is DAGVTQSPTHLIKTRGQQVTLRCSPKSGHDTVSWYQQALGQGPQFIFQYYEEEERQRGNFPDRFSGHQFPNYSSELNVNALLLGDSALYLCASSPHPASSVYNEQFFGPGTRLTVL.

The rearrangement uses TRBV6-1 and TRBJ2-4; a weak D match, TRBD2 (5 bases). The CDR3 spans 14 residues. V lost 3 bases and J lost 6, with 12 bases in between. Germline V gene data show CDR1 as MNHNS and CDR2 as SASEGT. The CDR3 loop reads CASSDGLEGNIQYF. CDR3 nucleotide sequence: TGTGCCAGCAGTGATGGGCTAGAGGGAAACATTCAGTACTTC.

The chain uses TRBV15 and TRBJ1-1; D possibly corresponds to TRBD1 (5 bases). Germline CDR1 LNHNV, CDR2 YYDKDF (reference sequence). The CDR3 length is 17 residues. Trimming pared 0 bases from V and 1 base from J, leaving 15 bases between. The CDR3 DNA reads as TGTGCCACCAGCAGAGATTCCGGGGCTACAACGAACACTGAAGCTTTCTTT. Translation: CATSRDSGATTNTEAFF.

As to this clone: The junction departs from germline at one end; a sequencing error may be responsible. The chain joins TRBV12-5 to TRBJ1-5, with TRBD1 matching 7 bases. The CDR3 loop spans 13 amino acids. Germline assignment: CDR1 LGHNT and CDR2 FRNRAP. The CDR3 DNA reads as TGCGCCACAAACAACAGGGGTGACCAGCCCCAGCATTTT. Translating it yields CATNNRGDQPQHF.

J is TRBJ2-7 and V is TRBV4-1; D is possibly TRBD1 (6 bases). Germline lookup yields CDR1 MGHRA and CDR2 YSYEKL. Trimming shortened V by 3 bases and J by 6 bases, and 18 bases separated the two germline ends. The CDR3 has 15 amino acids. This chain's CDR3 is CASSQRTGTPVEQYF. CDR3 bases: TGCGCCAGCAGCCAGAGAACAGGGACCCCTGTCGAGCAGTACTTC.

V usage is TRBV7-6 and J usage is TRBJ2-5; no firm D call. The germline V gene encodes CDR1 SGHVS and CDR2 FNYEAQ. Between the trimmed V and J ends, which lost 3 bases and 0 bases, there was a span of 2 bases. The CDR3 is 12 residues long. The CDR3 DNA is TGTGCCAGCAGCTTGGACCAAGAGACCCAGTACTTC. Translation gives CASSLDQETQYF.

The chain joins TRBV6-1 to TRBJ1-4; D remains unclear. The germline V gene has CDR1 MNHNS and CDR2 SASEGT. The V gene lost 1 base and the J gene lost 0 bases, with 3 bases spanning the gap. The CDR3 loop spans 14 amino acids. CDR3 sequence reads: CASSEGATNEKLFF. CDR3 coding DNA: TGTGCCAGCAGTGAAGGGGCAACTAATGAAAAACTGTTTTTT.

The chain joins TRBV28 to TRBJ1-1; D call uncertain. The CDR3 is made up of 14 amino acids. Trimming cost V 5 bases and J 0 bases, with 10 bases left between them. Germline lookup yields CDR1 MDHEN and CDR2 SYDVKM. CDR3 in DNA: TGTGCCAGCAGTCCCTGGACGGTGAACACTGAAGCTTTCTTT. It yields the protein CASSPWTVNTEAFF.

The CDR3: CASRKGQETEPQHF. DNA of the CDR3: TGTGCCAGCAGAAAGGGACAGGAAACAGAGCCCCAGCATTTT. The chain couples TRBV28 to TRBJ1-5; 8 positions agree with TRBD1. Germline CDR1 and CDR2: MDHEN and SYDVKM. The CDR3 is 14 residues long. Trimming cost V 6 bases and J 8 bases; bases outside gene matches: 9.

J is TRBJ2-5 and V is TRBV19, with D uncertain. The V gene lost 3 bases and the J gene lost 4 bases, with 9 bases spanning the gap. The CDR3 loop spans 13 amino acids. Germline CDR1 reads LNHDA; CDR2 reads SQIVND (reference sequence). CDR3 region: CASSMTLAETQYF. CDR3 nucleotides: TGTGCCAGTAGTATGACTTTAGCAGAGACCCAGTACTTC.

The chain carries TRBV2 and TRBJ1-6; D ambiguous. CDR1 is SNHLY and CDR2 is FYNNEI in the germline V gene. The CDR3 consists of 13 residues. Deletions cut 4 bases from V and 4 bases from J, with 5 bases between. The CDR3 nucleotides are TGTGCCAGCAGTGCTGATTATAATTCACCCCTCCACTTT. This encodes CASSADYNSPLHF. Drawing the rest from reference TRBV2 and TRBJ1-6, the complete variable domain is EPEVTQTPSHQVTQMGQEVILRCVPISNHLYFYWYRQILGQKVEFLVSFYNNEISEKSEIFDDQFSVERPDGSNFTLKIRSTKLEDSAMYFCASSADYNSPLHFGNGTRLTVT.

In regard to this clone: Other DNA sequences in this sample translate to the same CDR3. The chain uses TRBV9 and TRBJ2-5; D is undetermined. CDR1 SGDLS and CDR2 YYNGEE come from the germline V gene. V lost 0 bases to trimming and J lost 1 base, with 7 bases between them. The CDR3 loop spans 14 amino acids. The CDR3 is CASSVGVSQETQYF. The CDR3 bases are TGTGCCAGCAGCGTAGGCGTGAGCCAAGAGACCCAGTACTTC.

The chain has TRBV28 and TRBJ2-3, with D perhaps being TRBD1 or TRBD2 (5 bases each). Germline loops: CDR1 MDHEN, CDR2 SYDVKM. This CDR3 comprises 15 residues. V lost 1 base and J 6 bases, leaving 14 bases between the germline ends. The CDR3 DNA reads as TGTGCCAGCAGTTTATTTTCGGGACGTCAGGATACGCAGTATTTT. It specifies CASSLFSGRQDTQYF.

This chain uses TRBV2 with TRBJ2-7, with D tentatively TRBD2 (6 bases). Germline CDR1 is SNHLY and CDR2 is FYNNEI. Trimming removed 2 bases from V and 6 bases from J, with 8 bases in between. This CDR3 has 12 residues. CDR3 DNA sequence: TGTGCCAGCAGTGAAACTAGCTCCGAGCAGTACTTC. Translating gives CASSETSSEQYF.

The chain links TRBV12-3 or TRBV12-4 to TRBJ1-1, with D tentatively TRBD1 (5 bases). V lost 3 bases and J lost 10, with 9 bases in between. This CDR3 contains 11 residues. The CDR3 here is CASSFSQGAFF. DNA for the CDR3: TGTGCCAGCAGTTTTAGTCAGGGAGCTTTCTTT.

V and J are TRBV20-1 and TRBJ1-1, with D perhaps matching TRBD1 (6 bases). Germline V gene lookup returns CDR1 DFQATT and CDR2 SNEGSKA (reference sequence). This CDR3 is 15 amino acids long. V gave up 3 bases and J gave up 3 bases, with 17 bases separating them. The CDR3 reads CSASRWGQDDTEAFF. CDR3 in DNA: TGCAGTGCTAGTAGGTGGGGGCAGGATGACACTGAAGCTTTCTTT.

The rearrangement joins TRBV12-3 or TRBV12-4 to TRBJ1-4; unclear D gene. V was cut by 6 bases and J by 8 bases, with 13 bases left in between. The CDR3 extends over 13 amino acids. CDR3 residues: CASSLDGWEKLFF. The CDR3 nucleotides read TGTGCCAGCAGCCTGGATGGGTGGGAAAAACTGTTTTTT.

V and J are TRBV28 and TRBJ1-5; D unclear. CDR1 and CDR2 (germline): MDHEN, SYDVKM. Deletions cut 5 bases from V and 0 bases from J, with 14 bases between. The CDR3 extends over 16 amino acids. For the CDR3, the DNA is TGTGCCAGCAGTGGGTCCTCGACACCTAGCAATCAGCCCCAGCATTTT. Its protein product is CASSGSSTPSNQPQHF.

The chain combines TRBV18 with TRBJ1-1, with D unresolved. The CDR3 totals 13 residues. The germline V gene has CDR1 KGHSH and CDR2 LQKENI. Trimming shortened V by 0 bases and J by 1 base, and 3 bases separated the two germline ends. The CDR3 region has the DNA TGTGCCAGCTCACCACCCTCGAACACTGAAGCTTTCTTT. Residues: CASSPPSNTEAFF. The variable domain in full, with the rest retrieved from reference TRBV18 and TRBJ1-1, is NAGVMQNPRHLVRRRGQEARLRCSPMKGHSHVYWYRQLPEEGLKFMVYLQKENIIDESGMPKERFSAEFPKEGPSILRIQQVVRGDSAAYFCASSPPSNTEAFFGQGTRLTVV.

The chain employs TRBV29-1 and TRBJ1-2; D is perhaps TRBD1 (6 bases). The CDR3 has 12 amino acids. Per germline, CDR1 SQVTM and CDR2 ANQGSEA. Trimming left V 7 bases short and J 6 bases short, with 15 bases between. The CDR3 DNA reads TGCAGCGGGGGGGCAGGGACAAATGGCTACACCTTC. Its protein product is CSGGAGTNGYTF.

The chain combines TRBV9 with TRBJ2-2; tentatively, D is TRBD1 (5 bases). The CDR3 extends over 14 amino acids. Germline CDR1 and CDR2: SGDLS and YYNGEE. Trimming shortened V by 2 bases and J by 6 bases, and 11 bases separated the two germline ends. The DNA of the CDR3 is TGTGCCAGCAGCGTCGGACACGGCCCCGGGGAGCTGTTTTTT. It codes for CASSVGHGPGELFF.

The CDR3 coding sequence is TGTGCCAGCAGTTACTCGCCGCCAGGCTACACTGAAGCTTTCTTT. It encodes CASSYSPPGYTEAFF. V gene TRBV6-2 or TRBV6-3 combines with J gene TRBJ1-1; D is undetermined. Germline V gene lookup returns CDR1 MNHEY and CDR2 SVGEGT. This CDR3 spans 15 amino acids. Between the trimmed V and J ends, which lost 0 bases and 3 bases, there was a span of 11 bases.

This chain joins TRBV28 and TRBJ1-2; D is ambiguous. V lost 1 base, J lost 6 bases, and 12 bases lay in between. Germline loops: CDR1 MDHEN, CDR2 SYDVKM. This CDR3 spans 14 amino acids. Here the CDR3 DNA reads TGTGCCAGCAGTTTATTGTGGGGAGGTGATGGCTACACCTTC. This encodes CASSLLWGGDGYTF.

The chain recombines TRBV6-5 with TRBJ2-2; D is uncertain. Trimming removed 6 bases at V and 0 bases at J, with 8 bases between. CDR1 is MNHEY and CDR2 is SVGAGI in the germline V gene. CDR3 length: 14 amino acids. CDR3 bases: TGTGCCAGCAGAGACATCCCGAACACCGGGGAGCTGTTTTTT. It yields the protein CASRDIPNTGELFF.